The 28 T cell receptor beta chains listed next were all sequenced from one sample in a study of T cell changes during pregnancy in multiple sclerosis. Some clones are missing from TCRdb's copy, which holds only in-frame ones; the method was immunoSEQ multiplex PCR. This table has about 20,000 clones, about 87% appearing once. This specimen was CD8+ T cells from peripheral blood mononuclear cells, taken in the second trimester of pregnancy. These TCRs come from a female donor in good health, enrolled as a control in a pregnancy study.

V is TRBV7-9 and J is TRBJ1-3; D is undetermined. V gave up 1 base and J gave up 0 bases, with 7 bases separating them. Germline CDR1 is SEHNR and CDR2 is FQNEAQ (reference sequence). CDR3 length: 15 amino acids. DNA for the CDR3: TGTGCCAGCAGCTTAGACTACTACTCTGGAAACACCATATATTTT. As protein: CASSLDYYSGNTIYF.

The genes are TRBV11-3 and TRBJ2-2, with TRBD1 matching 8 bases. V lost 5 bases to trimming and J lost 3 bases; unmatched junction nucleotides: 5. CDR3 length equals 15 residues. The germline gives CDR1 SGHNT, CDR2 YENEEA. The CDR3 loop reads CASSPGQGYTGELFF. The CDR3 nucleotides read TGTGCCAGCAGCCCAGGACAGGGTTACACCGGGGAGCTGTTTTTT.

The rearrangement joins TRBV13 to TRBJ2-3, with 10 bases that match TRBD1. Germline assignment: CDR1 PRHDT and CDR2 FYEKMQ (reference sequence). The CDR3 length is 16 residues. The V gene end was trimmed by 6 bases and the J gene end by 1 base; junction bases not matched to a gene: 7. CDR3: CASSMTGTGGTDTQYF. The CDR3 DNA reads as TGTGCCAGCAGTATGACCGGGACAGGGGGCACAGATACGCAGTATTTT.

The genes are TRBV6-4 and TRBJ2-1, with 8 bases that match TRBD1. CDR3 length: 15 residues. V lost 2 bases to trimming and J lost 3 bases; unmatched junction nucleotides: 3. Per germline, CDR1 MRHNA and CDR2 SNTAGT. DNA for the CDR3: TGTGCCAGCAGTGACGATACAGGGGGCTACAATGAGCAGTTCTTC. Its protein is CASSDDTGGYNEQFF.

The J gene is TRBJ2-3, the V gene TRBV11-3; TRBD1 might be the D (6 bases). CDR1 SGHNT and CDR2 YENEEA come from the germline V gene. CDR3 size: 15 residues. The V end was cut by 1 base, the J end by 5 bases, with 13 bases between. CDR3 amino acids: CASSLGRGAVDTQYF. Written as DNA, the CDR3 is TGTGCCAGCAGCTTAGGCAGGGGCGCAGTAGATACGCAGTATTTT.

This clone has just one count. The V call is TRBV11-1, the J call TRBJ2-3, with 7 bases matching TRBD2. The CDR3 spans 14 residues. Germline assignment: CDR1 SGHAT and CDR2 FQDESV (reference sequence). Germline trimming cut 6 bases from V and 4 bases from J; bases unmatched to any gene: 7. This CDR3 is CASSWEGIADTQYF. CDR3 sequence (DNA): TGTGCCAGCAGTTGGGAGGGAATAGCAGATACGCAGTATTTT.

V and J are TRBV6-5 and TRBJ2-3; 9 bases match TRBD2. V shed 0 bases, J shed 6 bases, and the junction held 4 bases outside the gene matches. Per germline, CDR1 MNHEY and CDR2 SVGAGI. The CDR3 spans 15 residues. CDR3 residues: CASSYSTGTSDTQYF. The CDR3 DNA sequence: TGTGCCAGCAGTTACTCGACAGGGACTAGCGATACGCAGTATTTT.

This clone was counted once. The J gene is TRBJ1-1, the V gene TRBV29-1, with 8 bases matching TRBD1. Germline-derived CDR1 and CDR2 are SQVTM and ANQGSEA. With V trimmed by 7 bases and J by 4 bases, 2 bases remained unmatched. The CDR3 has 11 residues. The CDR3 nucleotides read TGCAGCGCGACAGGGGCCACTGAAGCTTTCTTT. Residues: CSATGATEAFF.

This clone was observed once. The chain uses TRBV5-8 and TRBJ2-1, with D maybe TRBD1 (5 bases). Trimming cost V 2 bases and J 5 bases, with 11 bases left between them. The CDR3 runs to 14 residues. The germline V gene has CDR1 SGHTS and CDR2 YDEGEE. The CDR3 DNA sequence: TGTGCCAGCAGCTTAGAACAGGACGACAATGAGCAGTTCTTC. This translates into CASSLEQDDNEQFF.

The CDR3 loop is CAWSGGLDTEAFF. The CDR3 DNA reads as TGTGCCTGGAGCGGTGGTCTGGACACTGAAGCTTTCTTT. The V and J genes are TRBV30 and TRBJ1-1; D is uncertain. With 3 bases removed from V and 3 bases from J, the gap between germline ends came to 11 bases. The CDR3 is 13 residues long. Germline CDR1 is GTSNPN and CDR2 is SVGIG (reference sequence).

This rearrangement joins TRBV7-9 to TRBJ2-5; 7 nucleotides align to TRBD1. Looked up from germline, CDR1 is SEHNR and CDR2 is FQNEAQ (reference sequence). Trimming at V came to 6 bases and at J to 2 bases, leaving 9 bases not matched to a gene. The CDR3 runs to 15 residues. The CDR3 reads CASSHKDRVQETQYF. The CDR3 DNA follows: TGTGCCAGCAGTCACAAAGACAGGGTTCAAGAGACCCAGTACTTC.

The chain joins TRBV19 to TRBJ2-3, with 11 bases lining up with TRBD2. Germline CDR1 and CDR2: LNHDA and SQIVND (reference sequence). This CDR3 contains 20 residues. The trim removed 1 base at V and 1 base at J, leaving 13 bases unmatched. CDR3: CASSIGLSGGAEYGTDTQYF. For the CDR3, the DNA is TGTGCCAGTAGTATAGGGCTTAGCGGGGGGGCCGAGTATGGCACAGATACGCAGTATTTT. Together with reference TRBV19 and TRBJ2-3, the CDR3 gives the full variable domain: DGGITQSPKYLFRKEGQNVTLSCEQNLNHDAMYWYRQDPGQGLRLIYYSQIVNDFQKGDIAEGYSVSREKKESFPLTVTSAQKNPTAFYLCASSIGLSGGAEYGTDTQYFGPGTRLTVL.

In its sample, this clone was seen once. The chain links TRBV11-2 to TRBJ2-1, with D possibly TRBD2 on 5 matching bases. The V end was cut by 3 bases, the J end by 10 bases, with 7 bases between. Germline CDR1 and CDR2: SGHAT and FQNNGV. The CDR3 is 11 amino acids. The CDR3 region is CASSLGREQFF. In DNA, the CDR3 is TGTGCCAGCAGCTTGGGGAGAGAGCAGTTCTTC.

The rearrangement joins TRBV7-2 to TRBJ2-5; 7 bases align to TRBD2. Gene TRBJ2-7 matches the end of the DNA better, so the J call may be wrong. Germline V gene data show CDR1 as SGHTA and CDR2 as FQGNSA. The CDR3 totals 15 residues. The CDR3 DNA is TGTGCCAGCAGCTTAGCTAGCGGGTACGGCTACGAGCAGTACTTC. Translated, it gives CASSLASGYGYEQYF.

The chain is built from TRBV2 and TRBJ2-3; a weak D match, TRBD2 (5 bases). Per germline, CDR1 SNHLY and CDR2 FYNNEI. Trimming left V 0 bases short and J 4 bases short, with 14 bases between. The CDR3 is made up of 16 amino acids. The DNA of the CDR3 is TGTGCCAGCAGTGAAGCGTCGAGGGCAGCCGCAGATACGCAGTATTTT. Residues: CASSEASRAAADTQYF.

The CDR3 DNA is TGTGCCAGCAGTGGGTATCCAGGGGAGGCAGGGGGAGGCACTGAAGCTTTCTTT. Translated: CASSGYPGEAGGGTEAFF. This chain links TRBV25-1 with TRBJ1-1; 7 bases are a match to TRBD1. This CDR3 region has 18 residues. After removal of 4 bases from V and 4 bases from J, the junction contained 18 bases not matched to a gene. Germline CDR1 MGHDK, CDR2 SYGVNS.

The chain joins TRBV28 to TRBJ2-1; D gene ambiguous. V shed 6 bases and J shed 7 bases, with 10 bases lying between them. Germline V gene lookup returns CDR1 MDHEN and CDR2 SYDVKM. The CDR3 extends over 12 amino acids. This CDR3 is CASRKLVNEQFF. The CDR3 DNA reads TGTGCCAGCAGGAAACTTGTGAATGAGCAGTTCTTC.

This clone came up a few times. It is unclear where the CDR3 begins or ends on the DNA, so no DNA is shown, and the CDR3 is as TCRdb lists it. J is TRBJ2-1 and V is TRBV4-3; the table calls TRBD2, which could not be checked here. The germline V gene encodes CDR1 LGHNA and CDR2 YSLEER. The CDR3 totals 13 residues, both ends included. CDR3 region: CASSQYFGNEQFF.

In nucleotides, the CDR3 is TGTGCCAGCAGCTTAGGAGGTGAAGCTTTCTTT. Residues: CASSLGGEAFF. The chain carries TRBV11-1 and TRBJ1-1, with no clear D. The CDR3 is made up of 11 amino acids. V lost 1 base and J 7 bases, leaving 4 bases between the germline ends. Germline loops: CDR1 SGHAT, CDR2 FQDESV (reference sequence).

The chain combines TRBV4-3 with TRBJ2-1; a weak D match, TRBD2 (6 bases). V was clipped by 5 bases and J by 5 bases, with 19 bases between them. The V gene's germline CDR1 is LGHNA and CDR2 YSLEER. The CDR3 is 16 residues long. Here the CDR3 reads CASSSSKLASNNEQFF. As DNA, the CDR3 is TGCGCCAGCAGCAGCTCAAAGCTAGCGTCCAACAATGAGCAGTTCTTC.

Here the CDR3 DNA reads TGTGCCAGCAGCGACCCCGGGACAGTAAACAATGAGCAGTTCTTC. Protein: CASSDPGTVNNEQFF. This chain links TRBV28 with TRBJ2-1; 7 bases agree with TRBD1. The CDR3 runs to 15 residues. V gave up 6 bases and J gave up 5 bases; unmatched junction bases: 10. CDR1 MDHEN and CDR2 SYDVKM come from the germline V gene.

The chain links TRBV11-2 to TRBJ2-7, with 7 bases aligning to TRBD1. V lost 5 bases and J lost 4; bases outside the gene matches: 5. This CDR3 is built from 13 residues. Germline V CDR1 and CDR2: SGHAT, FQNNGV. In nucleotides, the CDR3 is TGTGCCAGCAGCGCCCTGACAGGGTACGAGCAGTACTTC. This gives the protein CASSALTGYEQYF.

The V call is TRBV5-6, the J call TRBJ1-6; possible D gene TRBD1, 5 bases. CDR3 length: 16 residues. V was pared by 0 bases and J by 10 bases, with 17 bases between. Germline values: CDR1 SGHDT, CDR2 YYEEEE. Here the CDR3 DNA reads TGTGCCAGCAGCTTGGCCGTGGGGCAGGGCATCTCACCCCTCCACTTT. Translating gives CASSLAVGQGISPLHF.

The chain carries TRBV27 and TRBJ2-7; 12 positions match TRBD1. V was clipped by 9 bases and J by 3 bases; unmatched bases: 15. The CDR3 is made up of 17 amino acids. Germline CDR1 MNHEY, CDR2 SMNVEV (reference sequence). CDR3 in DNA: TGTGCCAGTCGGGAAAAGGGGGGACAGGGGGCTTTCTACGAGCAGTACTTC. It is translated as CASREKGGQGAFYEQYF.

This chain connects TRBV7-9 to TRBJ2-7; TRBD2 aligns across 8 bases. There are 16 residues in the CDR3. V was clipped by 2 bases and J by 1 base; unmatched bases: 7. Germline V gene lookup returns CDR1 SEHNR and CDR2 FQNEAQ (reference sequence). CDR3: CASSLLSGLGSYEQYF. In DNA, the CDR3 is TGTGCCAGCAGCTTACTCTCGGGACTAGGGTCCTACGAGCAGTACTTC.

The chain joins TRBV20-1 to TRBJ1-2; D gene unclear. CDR1 is DFQATT and CDR2 is SNEGSKA in the germline V gene (reference sequence). The CDR3 length is 9 residues. V was cut by 5 bases and J by 8 bases, with 6 bases left in between. CDR3 amino acids: CSALEGYTF. The CDR3 bases are TGCAGTGCTCTGGAGGGCTACACCTTC.

V is TRBV7-2 and J is TRBJ2-2; no firm D call. Germline V gene data show CDR1 as SGHTA and CDR2 as FQGNSA. V was clipped by 2 bases and J by 4 bases, with 11 bases between them. The CDR3 consists of 15 residues. DNA for the CDR3: TGTGCCAGCAGCTTATTAGGCGGATGCACCGGGGAGCTGTTTTTT. Translation gives CASSLLGGCTGELFF.

The gene calls are TRBV2 and TRBJ2-4; tentatively, D is TRBD2 (5 bases). Trimming removed 2 bases from V and 6 bases from J, with 11 bases in between. The germline V gene encodes CDR1 SNHLY and CDR2 FYNNEI. CDR3 length equals 14 residues. The chain's CDR3 is CASSEFSGLNIQYF. The DNA of the CDR3 is TGTGCCAGCAGTGAATTTTCGGGGTTAAACATTCAGTACTTC.